The 20 T cell receptor beta chains in this list originate from one sample, sequenced in a study of Ad26.COV2.S vaccination and SARS-CoV-2 variants. Indicated treatment: some 19 received Ad26.COV2.S at low or high dose, single or two shots; about 5 received placebo; per-sample allocation not given. Day 63 following the first vaccine or placebo injection was when the samples were taken. Sequenced by immunoSEQ multiplex PCR; TCRdb stores in-frame clones only, minus some. The sample includes some 450,000 clones, about nine tenths of them seen just once. Sequencing used peripheral blood, obtained in a trial of Ad26.COV2.S vaccine versus placebo. These receptors all come from a person aged 18-60 years who received the Ad26.COV2.S COVID-19 vaccine or a placebo.

This clone was counted between two and nine times. This chain links TRBV19 with TRBJ1-5, with a tentative D call TRBD1 (6 bases). The CDR3 is made up of 14 amino acids. V gave up 3 bases and J gave up 7 bases, with 13 bases separating them. The germline V gene encodes CDR1 LNHDA and CDR2 SQIVND (reference sequence). The CDR3 bases are TGTGCCAGTAGTATTGGACAGAGGAACCAGCCCCAGCATTTT. This translates into CASSIGQRNQPQHF.

On this clone itself: The sample holds other DNA sequences that translate to the same CDR3. The chain uses TRBV28 and TRBJ2-2, with TRBD1 matching 10 bases. This CDR3 comprises 15 residues. Per germline, CDR1 MDHEN and CDR2 SYDVKM. J was trimmed by 4 bases and V by 6 bases; bases with no gene match: 5. CDR3 coding DNA: TGTGCCAGCAGCTTCCGGGACAGGGGCACCGGGGAGCTGTTTTTT. It is translated as CASSFRDRGTGELFF.

The chain carries TRBV11-1 and TRBJ2-1; 7 nucleotides match TRBD1. Germline CDR1 reads SGHAT; CDR2 reads FQDESV (reference sequence). The CDR3 has 14 amino acids. Losses at the gene ends were 5 bases for V and 6 bases for J; bases not matched to a gene: 7. CDR3 sequence reads: CASSRGTAPNEQFF. CDR3 DNA: TGTGCCAGCAGCCGTGGGACAGCCCCCAATGAGCAGTTCTTC.

CDR3 in DNA: TGTGCCAGCAGCTCCTGGCAGGGGGCGAGTGAGCAGTTCTTC. This translates into CASSSWQGASEQFF. The V and J genes are TRBV5-8 and TRBJ2-1, with 8 bases identical to TRBD1. Germline lookup yields CDR1 SGHTS and CDR2 YDEGEE. The trim removed 3 bases at V and 9 bases at J, leaving 8 bases unmatched. CDR3 length: 14 residues.

The chain carries TRBV10-3 and TRBJ2-7; D remains unclear. The V end lost 1 base, the J end lost 6 bases, and 7 bases lay between the germline ends. The CDR3 has 12 residues. The germline gives CDR1 ENHRY, CDR2 SYGVKD. CDR3: CAISEFRFEQYF. CDR3 nucleotide sequence: TGTGCCATCAGTGAGTTTCGGTTCGAGCAGTACTTC.

This sequence joins TRBV24-1 and TRBJ2-7; D is possibly TRBD2 (6 bases). V lost 4 bases to trimming and J lost 6 bases, with 9 bases between them. This CDR3 is 12 amino acids long. Looked up from germline, CDR1 is KGHDR and CDR2 is SFDVKD. CDR3 nucleotide sequence: TGTGCCACCAGTGAGGCGGGGTTCGAGCAGTACTTC. Translation gives CATSEAGFEQYF.

The CDR3 nucleotides read TGTGCCTGGAGTGTTAAGGGGCGGAACACCGGGGAGCTGTTTTTT. It yields the protein CAWSVKGRNTGELFF. The chain joins TRBV30 to TRBJ2-2, with a weak D call TRBD1 (5 bases). This CDR3 region has 15 residues. The V and J ends lost 0 bases and 1 base respectively, with 9 bases between them. The germline CDR1 and CDR2 sequences are GTSNPN and SVGIG (reference sequence).

The chain is built from TRBV12-3 or TRBV12-4 and TRBJ1-1; D unresolved. The CDR3 spans 12 residues. V was pared by 5 bases and J by 1 base, with 5 bases between. CDR3 amino acids: CASSLENTEAFF. CDR3 nucleotides: TGTGCCAGCAGTCTAGAGAACACTGAAGCTTTCTTT.

V is TRBV28 and J is TRBJ2-7; the match to TRBD2 covers 9 bases. J lost 1 base, V lost 2 bases, and 3 bases had no gene match. This CDR3 spans 15 amino acids. Per the germline V gene, CDR1 is MDHEN and CDR2 is SYDVKM. CDR3 protein: CASSLELAGSYEQYF. DNA for the CDR3: TGTGCCAGCAGTTTAGAGCTAGCGGGATCCTACGAGCAGTACTTC.

The chain is built from TRBV27 and TRBJ2-7; D ambiguous. Germline V gives CDR1 MNHEY, CDR2 SMNVEV (reference sequence). This CDR3 spans 13 amino acids. The germline V and J ends were trimmed by 2 bases and 1 base, with 6 bases remaining between them. DNA of the CDR3: TGTGCCAGCAGTTTAGGCAAGTCCTACGAGCAGTACTTC. Its translation is CASSLGKSYEQYF.

In nucleotides, the CDR3 is TGTGCCAGCAGCCGTACTAGCGGAGTCTACAATGAGCAGTTCTTC. Protein: CASSRTSGVYNEQFF. The V call is TRBV4-2, the J call TRBJ2-1, with 8 bases that match TRBD2. J was trimmed by 3 bases and V by 4 bases; bases with no gene match: 5. This CDR3 spans 15 amino acids. CDR1 and CDR2 from the germline V gene are LGHNA and YNFKEQ.

This rearrangement joins TRBV11-2 to TRBJ1-3; TRBD1 aligns across 7 bases. From germline, CDR1 is SGHAT and CDR2 FQNNGV. The CDR3 is 14 residues long. The V and J ends lost 3 bases and 6 bases, in that order; junction bases with no gene match: 5. CDR3 DNA: TGTGCCAGCAGCTTTGACAGGGATTTAAACACCATATATTTT. Amino acids: CASSFDRDLNTIYF.

The rearrangement links TRBV2 to TRBJ1-1; 7 positions match TRBD1. With V trimmed by 7 bases and J by 0 bases, 5 bases remained unmatched. The germline V gene encodes CDR1 SNHLY and CDR2 FYNNEI. The CDR3 extends over 14 amino acids. CDR3 sequence reads: CASTRTGLNTEAFF. The CDR3 DNA sequence: TGTGCCAGCACCAGGACAGGACTGAACACTGAAGCTTTCTTT.

The rearrangement uses TRBV2 and TRBJ1-2, with a tentative D call TRBD1 (6 bases). V was trimmed by 5 bases and J by 4 bases, leaving 11 bases between them. CDR3 size: 13 residues. Germline V gene lookup returns CDR1 SNHLY and CDR2 FYNNEI. The CDR3 here is CASSSGVGYGYTF. The CDR3 DNA reads as TGTGCCAGCAGTTCAGGGGTAGGCTATGGCTACACCTTC.

The chain uses TRBV9 and TRBJ2-7, with 9 bases lining up with TRBD2. Per the germline V gene, CDR1 is SGDLS and CDR2 is YYNGEE. V gave up 0 bases and J gave up 4 bases; unmatched junction bases: 5. The CDR3 has 15 residues. The CDR3 region is CASSVGASGTYEQYF. As DNA, the CDR3 is TGTGCCAGCAGCGTAGGGGCTAGCGGGACATACGAGCAGTACTTC.

This clone showed up just once. The V call is TRBV7-8, the J call TRBJ2-7; D may be TRBD1 (6 bases). The V end was cut by 4 bases, the J end by 1 base, with 14 bases between. From germline, CDR1 is SGHVS and CDR2 FQNEAQ. The CDR3 extends over 15 amino acids. The CDR3 loop reads CASSWASTGSYEQYF. CDR3 in DNA: TGTGCCAGCAGCTGGGCAAGCACAGGGTCCTACGAGCAGTACTTC.

This CDR3 is CASSLRGRVLYEQYF. The CDR3 DNA reads as TGTGCCAGCAGCTTACGTGGGAGAGTTCTCTACGAGCAGTACTTC. The chain links TRBV7-8 to TRBJ2-7; tentative D call: TRBD2 (5 bases). The CDR3 spans 15 residues. Deletions cut 2 bases from V and 3 bases from J, with 14 bases between. From germline, CDR1 is SGHVS and CDR2 FQNEAQ.

The chain employs TRBV19 and TRBJ2-7; D is perhaps TRBD1 or TRBD2 (5 bases each). The germline V gene has CDR1 LNHDA and CDR2 SQIVND (reference sequence). Between the trimmed V and J ends, which lost 5 bases and 7 bases, there was a span of 15 bases. The CDR3 sequence is 13 residues long. In DNA, the CDR3 is TGTGCCAGTAGTCCGGGGCCTCCTCGGGAGCAGTACTTC. Translated: CASSPGPPREQYF.

The rearrangement joins TRBV18 to TRBJ2-7; possible D gene TRBD1, 6 bases. The CDR3 has 16 residues. The germline gives CDR1 KGHSH, CDR2 LQKENI. Trimming left V 3 bases short and J 3 bases short, with 18 bases between. CDR3 sequence (DNA): TGTGCCAGCTCACCTGGACCCCCAGGGGCGGGCTACGAGCAGTACTTC. Translating it yields CASSPGPPGAGYEQYF.

The rearrangement joins TRBV30 to TRBJ1-5; 7 positions agree with TRBD1. Losses at the gene ends were 2 bases for V and 5 bases for J; bases not matched to a gene: 6. From germline, CDR1 is GTSNPN and CDR2 SVGIG (reference sequence). The CDR3 length is 14 residues. The CDR3 loop is CAWSQGGPYQPQHF. For the CDR3, the DNA is TGTGCCTGGAGTCAGGGGGGACCCTATCAGCCCCAGCATTTT. The full variable domain, completed using reference TRBV30 and TRBJ1-5, is SQTIHQWPATLVQPVGSPLSLECTVEGTSNPNLYWYRQAAGRGLQLLFYSVGIGQISSEVPQNLSASRPQDRQFILSSKKLLLSDSGFYLCAWSQGGPYQPQHFGDGTRLSIL.